What follows are 24 T cell receptor beta chains derived from one specimen sequenced in a study of blood T cells in healthy people across ages. The authors ran a second PCR of about 7 to 11 cycles using a sample-barcoded 5' primer and a J-beta primer mix. TCRdb fed the 5' RACE reads into MiXCR, producing one record per CDR3 protein. The sample includes some 1.1 million distinct CDR3 sequences, 35% to 40% of them seen just once. Sequenced input: blood. Receptors were obtained from a man aged 18 to 30 in good health.

The V call is TRBV6-1, the J call TRBJ2-7; D remains ambiguous. Trimming cost V 6 bases and J 1 base, with 13 bases left between them. The CDR3 sequence is 14 residues long. Germline assignment: CDR1 MNHNS and CDR2 SASEGT. CDR3 loop: CASSFIQRSYEQYF. CDR3 in DNA: TGTGCCAGCAGCTTCATCCAGAGATCCTACGAGCAGTACTTC.

V and J are TRBV28 and TRBJ2-5; D possibly corresponds to TRBD1 (6 bases). The length of the CDR3 is 14 residues. The V gene lost 3 bases and the J gene lost 2 bases, with 10 bases spanning the gap. Germline loops: CDR1 MDHEN, CDR2 SYDVKM. The CDR3 DNA follows: TGTGCCAGCAGTTTTAATGGACAGCAAGAGACCCAGTACTTC. It is translated as CASSFNGQQETQYF.

There are a few counts of this clonotype. The genes are TRBV30 and TRBJ2-1; a possible D gene is TRBD1 (5 bases). CDR3 size: 15 residues. Looked up from germline, CDR1 is GTSNPN and CDR2 is SVGIG (reference sequence). V shed 0 bases and J shed 2 bases, with 11 bases lying between them. CDR3 protein: CAWSVVRETYNEQFF. The CDR3 region has the DNA TGTGCCTGGAGTGTTGTCAGGGAAACCTACAATGAGCAGTTCTTC.

The chain carries TRBV29-1 and TRBJ1-1, with 8 bases lining up with TRBD1. This CDR3 comprises 11 residues. CDR1 and CDR2 from the germline V gene are SQVTM and ANQGSEA. J gave up 5 bases and V 6 bases, and 2 bases lay outside the gene matches. CDR3 amino acids: CSVNRGTEAFF. CDR3 DNA: TGCAGCGTGAACAGGGGGACTGAAGCTTTCTTT.

As regards this clonotype: The junction shows a germline mismatch at one end, possibly a read error. The CDR3 here is CSARQTLYNSPPHF. CDR3 DNA: TGCAGTGCCAGACAAACGCTCTATAATTCACCCCCCCACTTT. The genes are TRBV20-1 and TRBJ1-6; D unclear. This CDR3 spans 14 amino acids. CDR1 DFQATT and CDR2 SNEGSKA come from the germline V gene (reference sequence).

The V call is TRBV5-1, the J call TRBJ2-2, with D tentatively TRBD1 (6 bases). The CDR3 sequence is 13 residues long. Between the trimmed V and J ends, which lost 3 bases and 5 bases, there was a span of 8 bases. Germline V lookup: CDR1 SGHRS, CDR2 YFSETQ. DNA of the CDR3: TGCGCCAGCAGCTGGGACAATACCGGGGAGCTGTTTTTT. Its protein product is CASSWDNTGELFF.

This chain joins TRBV29-1 and TRBJ1-4; tentative D call: TRBD1 (5 bases). The germline CDR1 and CDR2 sequences are SQVTM and ANQGSEA. The length of the CDR3 is 15 residues. V lost 7 bases and J lost 0, with 15 bases in between. Here the CDR3 reads CSGVSGQATNEKLFF. CDR3 nucleotides: TGCAGCGGGGTTTCCGGACAAGCAACTAATGAAAAACTGTTTTTT.

The chain carries TRBV4-3 and TRBJ1-1; D not certain. Germline V gives CDR1 LGHNA, CDR2 YSLEER. V was clipped by 2 bases and J by 2 bases, with 9 bases between them. The CDR3 runs 14 residues. CDR3 coding DNA: TGCGCCAGCAGCCAACAACTACGAAACACTGAAGCTTTCTTT. The encoded protein is CASSQQLRNTEAFF.

This clonotype appeared a few times. CDR3 loop: CSARDRLTSGGVDEQFF. DNA for the CDR3: TGCAGTGCTAGAGATCGTCTTACTAGCGGGGGGGTGGATGAGCAGTTCTTC. The chain has TRBV20-1 and TRBJ2-1; 13 bases are a match to TRBD2. The germline CDR1 and CDR2 sequences are DFQATT and SNEGSKA (reference sequence). The CDR3 extends over 17 amino acids. With V trimmed by 0 bases and J by 8 bases, 10 bases remained unmatched.

This chain joins TRBV4-1 and TRBJ1-5; no reliable D call. The germline V and J ends were trimmed by 1 base and 1 base, with 11 bases remaining between them. CDR1 is MGHRA, CDR2 YSYEKL, per germline. The CDR3 consists of 16 residues. CDR3 region: CASSQGERGSNQPQHF. In DNA form, the CDR3 reads TGCGCCAGCAGCCAAGGAGAACGAGGGAGCAATCAGCCCCAGCATTTT.

This chain joins TRBV4-1 and TRBJ2-1; TRBD2 might be the D (5 bases). The germline gives CDR1 MGHRA, CDR2 YSYEKL. CDR3 size: 15 residues. The ends were cut back, 3 bases at V and 8 bases at J, with 17 bases in the middle. The chain's CDR3 is CASSHDRTARYEQFF. CDR3 sequence (DNA): TGCGCCAGCAGCCATGATCGGACTGCGAGGTATGAGCAGTTCTTC.

This clonotype was counted between two and nine times. The chain is built from TRBV19 and TRBJ1-1; no clear D gene. Trimming left V 5 bases short and J 4 bases short, with 11 bases between. Germline V gives CDR1 LNHDA, CDR2 SQIVND (reference sequence). The CDR3 runs to 13 residues. This CDR3 is CASSPTERTEAFF. The DNA of the CDR3 is TGTGCCAGTAGTCCCACCGAGCGCACTGAAGCTTTCTTT.

Regarding this clonotype: Germline and junction disagree at one end, which may indicate a read error. This chain uses TRBV20-1 with TRBJ1-1; maybe TRBD1 (5 bases). The length of the CDR3 is 12 residues. Germline CDR1 is DFQATT and CDR2 is SNEGSKA (reference sequence). CDR3 in amino acids: CSAKIGGTEVFF. Here the CDR3 DNA reads TGCAGTGCAAAAATCGGGGGAACTGAAGTTTTCTTT.

V and J are TRBV12-3 or TRBV12-4 and TRBJ1-2, with TRBD1 matching over 7 bases. The CDR3 is 18 amino acids. Germline trimming cut 2 bases from V and 2 bases from J; bases unmatched to any gene: 14. The CDR3 DNA reads as TGTGCCAGCAGTTTAAACTGGGCGCGACCGGGACAGAACTATGGCTACACCTTC. Translating gives CASSLNWARPGQNYGYTF.

In this sample, this clonotype turned up many times. V gene TRBV7-9 combines with J gene TRBJ2-1; a weak D match, TRBD1 (5 bases). The germline gives CDR1 SEHNR, CDR2 FQNEAQ (reference sequence). The CDR3 is 14 residues long. The V gene lost 0 bases and the J gene lost 4 bases, with 7 bases spanning the gap. This CDR3 is CASSLAGQYNEQFF. As DNA, the CDR3 is TGTGCCAGCAGCTTAGCGGGGCAGTACAATGAGCAGTTCTTC.

This chain uses TRBV20-1 with TRBJ1-1, with a possible D match to TRBD1 (6 bases). CDR1 and CDR2 from the germline V gene are DFQATT and SNEGSKA (reference sequence). V was shortened by 6 bases and J by 10 bases, with 24 bases between the two germline ends. The CDR3 loop spans 14 amino acids. CDR3 protein: CSADGARGRRVAFF. Here the CDR3 DNA reads TGCAGTGCGGACGGCGCGAGGGGGAGGAGGGTAGCTTTCTTT.

V gene TRBV13 combines with J gene TRBJ2-7; D is unclear. The CDR3 consists of 13 residues. V shed 5 bases and J shed 0 bases, with 8 bases lying between them. Germline V gives CDR1 PRHDT, CDR2 FYEKMQ (reference sequence). Written as DNA, the CDR3 is TGTGCCAGCAGCCCCCCTCGCTCCTACGAGCAGTACTTC. As protein: CASSPPRSYEQYF.

In its sample, this clonotype was seen once. V and J are TRBV6-6 and TRBJ1-5; D perhaps matches TRBD1 (5 bases). This CDR3 region has 16 residues. Trimming left V 5 bases short and J 0 bases short, with 14 bases between. Per germline, CDR1 MNHNY and CDR2 SVGAGI (reference sequence). This chain's CDR3 is CASSRDLRYSNQPQHF. The DNA of the CDR3 is TGTGCCAGCAGTCGGGACTTGCGATATAGCAATCAGCCCCAGCATTTT.

The sample holds a few counts of this clonotype. The chain has TRBV5-1 and TRBJ1-2, with 7 positions matching TRBD1. This CDR3 spans 14 amino acids. Germline V lookup: CDR1 SGHRS, CDR2 YFSETQ. J was trimmed by 8 bases and V by 4 bases; bases with no gene match: 11. CDR3 DNA: TGCGCCAGCAGCCCGGGACAGCCTCGGGACGGCTACACCTTC. Its protein is CASSPGQPRDGYTF. Full variable domain (rest looked up from reference TRBV5-1 and TRBJ1-2): KAGVTQTPRYLIKTRGQQVTLSCSPISGHRSVSWYQQTPGQGLQFLFEYFSETQRNKGNFPGRFSGRQFSNSRSEMNVSTLELGDSALYLCASSPGQPRDGYTFGSGTRLTVV.

In this sample, this clonotype turned up a few times. V gene TRBV14 combines with J gene TRBJ2-1; TRBD2 might be the D (6 bases). Looked up from germline, CDR1 is SGHDN and CDR2 is FVKESK. The CDR3 has 14 residues. V lost 4 bases and J lost 7, with 14 bases in between. The chain's CDR3 is CASSLGGPSNEQFF. CDR3 bases: TGTGCCAGCAGCCTGGGGGGTCCGTCGAATGAGCAGTTCTTC.

The chain carries TRBV18 and TRBJ1-2; the D gene is possibly TRBD1 (6 bases). CDR3 length: 15 residues. Trimming stripped 3 bases from V and 0 bases from J, with 11 bases between. CDR1 and CDR2 (germline): KGHSH, LQKENI. The CDR3 here is CASSPDRSTNYGYTF. CDR3 nucleotide sequence: TGTGCCAGCTCACCGGACAGAAGTACTAACTATGGCTACACCTTC.

About this clonotype: A much larger clone is a single base away; this may be a read error. The CDR3 here is CASSVETSSYNEQYF. In nucleotides, the CDR3 is TGTGCCAGCAGCGTAGAAACCAGCTCCTACAATGAGCAGTACTTC. The rearrangement joins TRBV9 to TRBJ2-1; D gene ambiguous. The J call may be incorrect, as the DNA end agrees better with TRBJ2-7. The CDR3 consists of 15 residues. Germline values: CDR1 SGDLS, CDR2 YYNGEE.

This clonotype has just a few counts. CDR3: CASSQRDNTDTQYF. The CDR3 coding sequence is TGTGCCAGCAGCCAACGGGACAACACAGATACGCAGTATTTT. The chain recombines TRBV7-9 with TRBJ2-3, with D tentatively TRBD1 (6 bases). The germline gives CDR1 SEHNR, CDR2 FQNEAQ (reference sequence). The V and J ends lost 5 bases and 2 bases respectively, with 11 bases between them. CDR3 length equals 14 residues.

CDR3 residues: CASSPLFMDSEGDIQYF. CDR3 bases: TGTGCCAGCTCACCACTCTTCATGGACTCTGAAGGGGACATTCAGTACTTC. The rearrangement uses TRBV18 and TRBJ2-7, with D perhaps TRBD1 or TRBD2 (5 bases each). TRBJ2-4 matches the DNA end more closely, so the J call is doubtful. Germline lookup yields CDR1 KGHSH and CDR2 LQKENI. This CDR3 spans 17 amino acids.